This TCR beta chain was captured in a study of identifying expanded T cells in peripheral blood. This clone was detected only a few times. Its target is unknown. Measured with immunoSEQ multiplex PCR; TCRdb has only the in-frame clones, and not every one. The data contain 50,000 to 75,000 clones, about 83% of them singletons. Study conclusions and caveats: Roughly 1.1 clones differed between technical replicates, versus roughly 17 and 20 over time. Clone count variance between roughly 2-week samples rose with total template count.

Collection occurred without any documented infections or immune events in donors. Sequencing was performed on blood. The TCR sequence derives from a person between 18 and 75 years old in good health.

CDR3 amino acids: CASTTGTSGLNEQFF. The CDR3 nucleotides read TGTGCCAGCACAACTGGGACTAGCGGTCTGAATGAGCAGTTCTTC. The gene calls are TRBV18 and TRBJ2-1, with 11 bases matching TRBD2. Germline V gene lookup returns CDR1 KGHSH and CDR2 LQKENI. The junction had 10 bases not matched to a gene; V was cut back by 8 bases and J by 7 bases. The CDR3 is made up of 15 amino acids.